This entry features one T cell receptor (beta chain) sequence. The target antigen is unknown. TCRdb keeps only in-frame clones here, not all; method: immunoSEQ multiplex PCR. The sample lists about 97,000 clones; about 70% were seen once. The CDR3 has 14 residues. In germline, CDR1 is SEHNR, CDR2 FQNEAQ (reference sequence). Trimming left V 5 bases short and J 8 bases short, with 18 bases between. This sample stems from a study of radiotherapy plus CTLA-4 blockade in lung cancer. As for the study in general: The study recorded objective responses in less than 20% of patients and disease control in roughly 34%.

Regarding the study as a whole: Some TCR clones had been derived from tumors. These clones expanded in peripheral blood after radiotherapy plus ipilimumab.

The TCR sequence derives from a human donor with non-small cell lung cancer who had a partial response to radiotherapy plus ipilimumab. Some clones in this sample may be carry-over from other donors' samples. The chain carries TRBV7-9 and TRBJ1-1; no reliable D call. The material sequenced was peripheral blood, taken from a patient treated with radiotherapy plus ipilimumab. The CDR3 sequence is CASSPLAAHREAFF. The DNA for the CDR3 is TGTGCCAGCAGCCCCCTGGCCGCCCACAGAGAAGCTTTCTTT.